This T cell receptor (beta chain) was captured in a study of CD8+CD57+ T cells in acquired aplastic anemia. V lost 4 bases and J lost 10, with 23 bases in between. Germline CDR1 reads SGDLS; CDR2 reads YYNGEE. The CDR3 has 15 residues. Genomic DNA, the template, was used for profiling of the TCR beta VDJ and CDR3. TCRdb reprocessed the reads via MiXCR and lists one record per CDR3 protein. The sample has roughly 250,000 distinct CDR3 sequences, 65% to 90% seen once; the top ten hold 40% to 50%. Patients who underwent sequencing had shown CD8+CD57+ cell expansion by flow cytometry. Sample: sorted CD4+, CD8+, or CD8+CD57+ T cells (not recorded which) from PBMCs. V gene TRBV9 combines with J gene TRBJ1-1; D remains unclear. This receptor was obtained from a human donor with aplastic anemia. The CDR3 DNA reads TGTGCCAGCAGCTTAGGGCTGTCGAGAAATCATGCAGCTTTCTTT. This codes for CASSLGLSRNHAAFF. Together with reference TRBV9 and TRBJ1-1, the CDR3 gives the full variable domain: DSGVTQTPKHLITATGQRVTLRCSPRSGDLSVYWYQQSLDQGLQFLIQYYNGEERAKGNILERFSAQQFPDLHSELNLSSLELGDSALYFCASSLGLSRNHAAFFGQGTRLTVV.